The present entry profiles one TCR beta chain with its context. J lost 1 base, V lost 5 bases, and 4 bases had no gene match. Germline V lookup: CDR1 SNHLY, CDR2 FYNNEI. This CDR3 has 14 residues. The data were obtained in a study of CD8 T cells in Susac syndrome. After extraction with the RNeasy kit, about 0.45 to 1 ug of the RNA was reverse transcribed using random hexamers. TCRdb itself ran the immunoSEQ multiplex PCR reads through MiXCR, one entry per CDR3 protein. The profile shows just over 300,000 distinct CDR3 sequences, 92% of them singletons. The sequence was obtained from a human donor with multiple sclerosis. Sample: CD4+ T cells from PBMCs. V and J are TRBV2 and TRBJ2-7; 8 nucleotides agree with TRBD1. CDR3 region: CASSRDRGSYEQYF. For the CDR3, the DNA is TGTGCCAGCAGTAGAGACAGGGGATCCTACGAGCAGTACTTC.